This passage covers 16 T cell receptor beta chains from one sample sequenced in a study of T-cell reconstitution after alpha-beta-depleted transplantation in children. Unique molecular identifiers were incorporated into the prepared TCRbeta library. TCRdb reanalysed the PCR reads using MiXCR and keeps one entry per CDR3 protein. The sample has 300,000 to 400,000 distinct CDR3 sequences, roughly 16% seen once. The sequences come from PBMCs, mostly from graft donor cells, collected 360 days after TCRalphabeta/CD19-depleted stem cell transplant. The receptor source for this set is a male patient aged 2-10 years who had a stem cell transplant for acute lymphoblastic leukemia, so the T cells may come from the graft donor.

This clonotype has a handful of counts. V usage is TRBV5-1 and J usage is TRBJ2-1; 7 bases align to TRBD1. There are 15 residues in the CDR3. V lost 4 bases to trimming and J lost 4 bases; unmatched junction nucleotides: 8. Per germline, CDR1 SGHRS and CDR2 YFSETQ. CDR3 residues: CASSGRRDSYNEQFF. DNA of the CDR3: TGCGCCAGCAGCGGCAGACGGGACAGTTACAATGAGCAGTTCTTC.

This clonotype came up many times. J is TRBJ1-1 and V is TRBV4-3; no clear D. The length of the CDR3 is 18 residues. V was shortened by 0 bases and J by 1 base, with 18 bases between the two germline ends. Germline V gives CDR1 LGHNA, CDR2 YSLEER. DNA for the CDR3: TGCGCCAGCAGCCAAGATTGGCCGGGGTCTACCCCGAACACTGAAGCTTTCTTT. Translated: CASSQDWPGSTPNTEAFF.

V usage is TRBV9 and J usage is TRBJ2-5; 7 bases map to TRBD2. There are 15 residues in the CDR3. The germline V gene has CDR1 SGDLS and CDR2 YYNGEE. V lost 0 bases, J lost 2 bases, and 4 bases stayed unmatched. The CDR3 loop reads CASSVGNGRQETQYF. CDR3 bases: TGTGCCAGCAGCGTAGGAAACGGGAGGCAAGAGACCCAGTACTTC.

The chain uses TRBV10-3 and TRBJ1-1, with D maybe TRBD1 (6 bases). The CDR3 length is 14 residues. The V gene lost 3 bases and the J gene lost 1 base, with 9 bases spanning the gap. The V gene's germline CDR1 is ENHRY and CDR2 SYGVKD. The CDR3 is CAISEGGGNTEAFF. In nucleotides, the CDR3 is TGTGCCATCAGTGAAGGGGGTGGGAACACTGAAGCTTTCTTT.

This CDR3 reads CSARKNRLRMNTEAFF. The CDR3 DNA follows: TGCAGTGCTAGGAAAAACAGGTTGAGGATGAACACTGAAGCTTTCTTT. The chain joins TRBV20-1 to TRBJ1-1, with D tentatively TRBD1 (5 bases). Germline V gene lookup returns CDR1 DFQATT and CDR2 SNEGSKA (reference sequence). There are 16 residues in the CDR3. V was shortened by 3 bases and J by 0 bases, with 17 bases between the two germline ends.

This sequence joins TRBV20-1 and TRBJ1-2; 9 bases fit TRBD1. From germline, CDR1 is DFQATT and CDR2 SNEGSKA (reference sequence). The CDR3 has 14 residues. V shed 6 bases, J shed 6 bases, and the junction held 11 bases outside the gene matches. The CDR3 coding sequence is TGCAGTGCCTACGGGGGACAGGGCGTTGATGGCTACACCTTC. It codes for CSAYGGQGVDGYTF.

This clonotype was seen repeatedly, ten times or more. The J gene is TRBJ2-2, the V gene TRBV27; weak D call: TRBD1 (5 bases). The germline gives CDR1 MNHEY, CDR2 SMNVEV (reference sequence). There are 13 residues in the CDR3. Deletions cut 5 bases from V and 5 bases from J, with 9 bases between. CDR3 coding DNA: TGTGCCAGCAGTCTTCAGGGTACCGGGGAGCTGTTTTTT. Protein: CASSLQGTGELFF.

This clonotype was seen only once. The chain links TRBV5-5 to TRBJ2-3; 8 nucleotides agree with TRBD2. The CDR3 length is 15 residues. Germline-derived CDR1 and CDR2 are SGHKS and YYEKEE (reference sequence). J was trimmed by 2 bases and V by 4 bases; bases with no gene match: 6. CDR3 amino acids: CASSPSGGTTDTQYF. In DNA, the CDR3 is TGTGCCAGCAGCCCTTCGGGGGGGACCACAGATACGCAGTATTTT.

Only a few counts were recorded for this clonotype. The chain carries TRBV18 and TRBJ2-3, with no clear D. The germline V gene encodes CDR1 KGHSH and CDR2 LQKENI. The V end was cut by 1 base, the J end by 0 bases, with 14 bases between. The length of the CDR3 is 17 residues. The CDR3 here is CASSPQRLTTSTDTQYF. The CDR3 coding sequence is TGTGCCAGCTCACCACAGCGACTCACGACTAGCACAGATACGCAGTATTTT.

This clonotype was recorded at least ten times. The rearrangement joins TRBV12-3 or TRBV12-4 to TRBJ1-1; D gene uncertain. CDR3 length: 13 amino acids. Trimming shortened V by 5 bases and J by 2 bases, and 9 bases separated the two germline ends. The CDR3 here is CASSNMLNTEAFF. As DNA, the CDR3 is TGTGCCAGCAGTAACATGCTCAACACTGAAGCTTTCTTT.

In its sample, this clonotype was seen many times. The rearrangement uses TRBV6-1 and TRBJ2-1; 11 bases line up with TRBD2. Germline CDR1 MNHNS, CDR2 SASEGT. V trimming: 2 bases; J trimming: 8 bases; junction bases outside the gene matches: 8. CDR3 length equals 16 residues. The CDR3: CASSELAGGGLDEQFF. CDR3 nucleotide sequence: TGTGCCAGCAGTGAATTAGCGGGAGGGGGCTTAGATGAGCAGTTCTTC.

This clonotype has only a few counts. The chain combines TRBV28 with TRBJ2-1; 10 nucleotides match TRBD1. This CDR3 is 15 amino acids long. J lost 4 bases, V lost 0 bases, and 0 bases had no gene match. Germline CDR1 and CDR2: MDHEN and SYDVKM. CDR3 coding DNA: TGTGCCAGCAGTTTATGGGACAGGGGGTACAATGAGCAGTTCTTC. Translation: CASSLWDRGYNEQFF.

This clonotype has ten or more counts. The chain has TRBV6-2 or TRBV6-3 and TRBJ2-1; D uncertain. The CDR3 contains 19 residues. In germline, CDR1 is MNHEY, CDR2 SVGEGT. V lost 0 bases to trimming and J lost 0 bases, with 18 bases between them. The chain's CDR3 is CASSYSGPFDARSYNEQFF. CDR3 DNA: TGTGCCAGCAGTTACTCTGGCCCCTTTGATGCCCGCTCCTACAATGAGCAGTTCTTC.

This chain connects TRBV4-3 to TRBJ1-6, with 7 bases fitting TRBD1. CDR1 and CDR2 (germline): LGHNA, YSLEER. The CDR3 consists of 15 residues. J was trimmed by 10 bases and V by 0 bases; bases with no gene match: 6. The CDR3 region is CASSQDRGGESPLHF. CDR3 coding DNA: TGCGCCAGCAGCCAAGACAGGGGGGGAGAGTCACCCCTCCACTTT.

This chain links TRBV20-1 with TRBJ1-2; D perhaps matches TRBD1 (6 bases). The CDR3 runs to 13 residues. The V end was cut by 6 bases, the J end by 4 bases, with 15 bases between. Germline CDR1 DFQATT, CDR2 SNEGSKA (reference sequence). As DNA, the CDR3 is TGCAGTGCGACCCCGACAGGCCGCTATGGCTACACCTTC. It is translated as CSATPTGRYGYTF.

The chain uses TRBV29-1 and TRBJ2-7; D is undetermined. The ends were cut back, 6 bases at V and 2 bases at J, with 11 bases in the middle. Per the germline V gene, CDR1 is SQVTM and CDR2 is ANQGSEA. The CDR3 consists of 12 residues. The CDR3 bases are TGCAGCGTCACGGGCCGAGCCTACGAGCAGTACTTC. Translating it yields CSVTGRAYEQYF.